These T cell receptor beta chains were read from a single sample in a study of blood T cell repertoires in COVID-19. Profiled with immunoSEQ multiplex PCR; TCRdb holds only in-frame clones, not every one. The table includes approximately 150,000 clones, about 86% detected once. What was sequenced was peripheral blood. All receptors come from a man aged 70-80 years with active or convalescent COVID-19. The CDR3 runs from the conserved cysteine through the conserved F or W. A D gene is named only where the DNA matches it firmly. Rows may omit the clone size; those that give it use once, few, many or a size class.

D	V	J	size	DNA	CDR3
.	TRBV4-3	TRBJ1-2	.	TGCGCCAGCAGCCAAGGGCAGGGGCGGTGGAACTATGGCTACACCTTC	CASSQGQGRWNYGYTF
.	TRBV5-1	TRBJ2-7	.	TGCGCCAGCAGCTTGGGGGGCAGGGAACGCGAGCAGTACTTC	CASSLGGREREQYF
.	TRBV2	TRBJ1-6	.	TGTGCCAGCAGTCTGGGACATACTAATTCACCCCTCCACTTT	CASSLGHTNSPLHF
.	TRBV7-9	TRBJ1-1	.	TGTGCCAGCAGCTACTACTCGGGAACTGAAGCTTTCTTT	CASSYYSGTEAFF
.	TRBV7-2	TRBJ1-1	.	TGTGCCAGCAGCTTCCAGTTGAACACTGAAGCTTTCTTT	CASSFQLNTEAFF
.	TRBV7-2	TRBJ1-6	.	TGTGCCAGCAGCTTAGTTGGAGGGCGGAATAATTCACCCCTCCACTTT	CASSLVGGRNNSPLHF
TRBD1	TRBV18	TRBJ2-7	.	TGTGCCAGCTCACCCTGGGACAGGGATGGCTACGAGCAGTACTTC	CASSPWDRDGYEQYF
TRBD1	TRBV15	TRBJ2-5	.	TGTGCCACCAGCGTCGGGACAGAAGAGACCCAGTACTTC	CATSVGTEETQYF
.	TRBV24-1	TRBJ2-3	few	TGTGCCACCAGTGACCTGGGGCCGGGAGATACGCAGTATTTT	CATSDLGPGDTQYF
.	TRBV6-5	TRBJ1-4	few	TGTGCCAGCGCAGAGATGGGGCCCAATGAAAAACTGTTTTTT	CASAEMGPNEKLFF
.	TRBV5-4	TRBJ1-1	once	TGTGCCAGCAGCTTGGCCCCGACAGGAGTCAACACTGAAGCTTTCTTT	CASSLAPTGVNTEAFF
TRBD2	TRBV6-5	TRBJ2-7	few	TGTGCCAGCAGTTACTTCCCGACTAGCGGGAGTGGGGAGCAGTACTTC	CASSYFPTSGSGEQYF
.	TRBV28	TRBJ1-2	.	TGTGCCAGCAGTTTAGTCCAAAGGGGGAACTATGGCTACACCTTC	CASSLVQRGNYGYTF
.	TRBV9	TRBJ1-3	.	TGTGCCAGCAGCGTAGATTCAGGGATCTATGGAAACACCATATATTTT	CASSVDSGIYGNTIYF
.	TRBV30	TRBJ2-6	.	TGTGCCTGGATGCAGGGTAGATCAGGGGCCAACGTCCTGACTTTC	CAWMQGRSGANVLTF
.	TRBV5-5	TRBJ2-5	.	TGTGCCAGCAGCTTGGCGGTGACAGGAGCACAAGAGACCCAGTACTTC	CASSLAVTGAQETQYF
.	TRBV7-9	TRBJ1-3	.	TGTGCCAGCAGCTTAGCCCCATCTGGAAACACCATATATTTT	CASSLAPSGNTIYF
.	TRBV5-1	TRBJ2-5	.	TGCGCCAGCAGCGCGGGACCTCAAGAGACCCAGTACTTC	CASSAGPQETQYF
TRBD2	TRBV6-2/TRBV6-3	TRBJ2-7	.	TGTGCCAGCAGTCCCCCGTGGACTAGCCGAGCCTACGAGCAGTACTTC	CASSPPWTSRAYEQYF
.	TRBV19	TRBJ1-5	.	TGTGCCAGTAGTATAGTAGGGGTCAGCAATCAGCCCCAGCATTTT	CASSIVGVSNQPQHF
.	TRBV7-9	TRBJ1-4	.	TGTGCCAGCAGCTCCAGGACAGCTGCAACTAATGAAAAACTGTTTTTT	CASSSRTAATNEKLFF
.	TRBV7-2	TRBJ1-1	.	TGTGCCAGCAGGCCTCGCACGACACCGAACACTGAAGCTTTCTTT	CASRPRTTPNTEAFF
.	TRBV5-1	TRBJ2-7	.	TGCGCCAGCAGCTCTGGGACTGGGAAATCCTACGAGCAGTACTTC	CASSSGTGKSYEQYF
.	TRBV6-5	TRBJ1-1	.	TGTGCCAGCAGCTCTAGGGGTGTCGCTTTCTTT	CASSSRGVAFF
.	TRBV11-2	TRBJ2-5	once	TGTGCCAGCAGCCCAGGACAGATGGGGACCCAGTACTTC	CASSPGQMGTQYF
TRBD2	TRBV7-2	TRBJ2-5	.	TGTGCCAGCAGCTTAGTGGGGGTAGCGGGAGTGAAGGAGACCCAGTACTTC	CASSLVGVAGVKETQYF
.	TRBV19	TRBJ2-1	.	TGTGCCAGTAGTATAGCCAGCGTCTCCTACAATGAGCAGTTCTTC	CASSIASVSYNEQFF
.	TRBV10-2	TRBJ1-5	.	TGCGCCAGCAGTGATGGCAGGCATCAGCCCCAGCATTTT	CASSDGRHQPQHF